The clone carrying this T cell receptor beta chain came up a few times. Its antigen is not known. The data were obtained in a study of radiotherapy plus CTLA-4 blockade in lung cancer. Background on the study: Disease control was seen in 31% of patients, objective responses in about 18%. General study findings and limits: Early blood T cell clone changes and increased post-radiation serum interferon-beta were reportedly the strongest response predictors.

Produced via immunoSEQ multiplex PCR; TCRdb's table is partial and in-frame only. The data contain 40,000 to 50,000 clones, 70% to 75% of them seen just once; the ten biggest clones take up roughly 3.5%. Per germline, CDR1 GTSNPN and CDR2 SVGIG (reference sequence). The CDR3 is 13 residues long. Unmatched junction bases numbered 7, after V lost 4 bases and J lost 5 bases. Specimen: peripheral blood, collected from a patient treated with radiotherapy plus ipilimumab. The sequence was obtained from a human donor with non-small cell lung cancer who had a complete response to radiotherapy plus ipilimumab. V is TRBV30 and J is TRBJ1-1; 7 bases are a match to TRBD1. In nucleotides, the CDR3 is TGTGCCTGGACTCCAGGGGGGAGGACTGAAGCTTTCTTT. Its protein product is CAWTPGGRTEAFF.